Listed below are T cell receptor beta chains from one sample, sequenced in a study of blood T cell repertoires in COVID-19. Here immunoSEQ multiplex PCR was the method, and the copy in TCRdb shows in-frame clones only, minus some. The sample has some 290,000 clones, approximately 87% seen once; the top ten hold about 12%. Sequencing was carried out using peripheral blood. Source of these receptors: a woman in her twenties or thirties with COVID-19, enrolled during active disease. CDR3s include the opening cysteine and the closing phenylalanine or tryptophan. D genes are given only for firm matches. Clone size, where shown, is once, few, many, or a class for clones that have expanded.

j_gene	d_gene	v_gene	abundance	CDR3aa	CDR3nt
TRBJ2-7	-	TRBV27	once	CASSLSIAEEQYF	TGTGCCAGCAGTTTATCGATAGCCGAGGAGCAGTACTTC
TRBJ2-1	TRBD2	TRBV7-2	-	CASSPGLAGGPSYNEQFF	TGTGCCAGCAGCCCCGGACTAGCGGGGGGGCCATCCTACAATGAGCAGTTCTTC
TRBJ1-5	-	TRBV5-1	-	CAIGPGNSNQPQHF	TGCGCCATTGGGCCCGGGAATAGCAATCAGCCCCAGCATTTT
TRBJ1-5	-	TRBV24-1	few	CATSETTGQPQHF	TGTGCCACCAGTGAAACGACGGGGCAGCCCCAGCATTTT
TRBJ1-2	TRBD1	TRBV29-1	-	CSVAPGQRHGYTF	TGCAGCGTTGCCCCGGGACAGAGACATGGCTACACCTTC
TRBJ1-6	-	TRBV15	-	CATGLWDANSPLHF	TGTGCCACCGGACTCTGGGATGCGAATTCACCCCTCCACTTT
TRBJ2-2	-	TRBV27	-	CASRRGTGELFF	TGTGCCAGCCGTAGGGGCACCGGGGAGCTGTTTTTT
TRBJ2-7	TRBD1	TRBV5-1	-	CASSPGQARLREQYF	TGCGCCAGCAGCCCAGGACAGGCTCGGTTGAGGGAGCAGTACTTC
TRBJ1-2	-	TRBV30	-	CAWSHLQGSYGYTF	TGTGCCTGGAGTCACCTCCAGGGCTCCTATGGCTACACCTTC
TRBJ1-4	TRBD1	TRBV27	-	CASSRYIRGLPEKLFF	TGTGCCAGCAGCCGTTATATCAGGGGGCTTCCCGAAAAACTGTTTTTT
TRBJ1-4	-	TRBV4-1	-	CASSLQGRGGRRNEKLFF	TGCGCCAGCAGCCTGCAAGGCCGCGGGGGGAGAAGGAATGAAAAACTGTTTTTT
TRBJ1-5	-	TRBV5-8	-	CASSLAGHSKQPQHF	TGTGCCAGCAGCTTGGCGGGACACTCGAAACAGCCCCAGCATTTT
TRBJ1-1	-	TRBV12-3/TRBV12-4	few	CASRSFYEAFF	TGTGCCAGCAGATCTTTCTATGAAGCTTTCTTT
TRBJ1-1	-	TRBV6-5	-	CASSYGQLDTEAFF	TGTGCCAGCAGTTACGGACAGTTAGACACTGAAGCTTTCTTT
TRBJ1-5	-	TRBV6-5	-	CASSYLQGQPQHF	TGTGCCAGCAGTTACTTACAGGGTCAGCCCCAGCATTTT
TRBJ1-6	-	TRBV2	-	CASKPQEGHSPLHF	TGTGCCAGCAAGCCACAGGAGGGGCATTCACCCCTCCACTTT
TRBJ1-2	-	TRBV7-8	-	CASSFQVSHAGGYTF	TGTGCCAGCAGCTTCCAGGTCTCCCATGCGGGGGGCTACACCTTC
TRBJ1-5	-	TRBV19	-	CASRATSRGGNQPQHF	TGTGCCAGTAGGGCGACCTCCAGGGGTGGCAATCAGCCCCAGCATTTT
TRBJ2-5	TRBD2	TRBV6-5	-	CASGRGKETQYF	TGTGCCAGTGGGCGGGGGAAAGAGACCCAGTACTTC
TRBJ2-2	-	TRBV24-1	once	CATSGGGNTGELFF	TGTGCCACCAGTGGGGGAGGGAACACCGGGGAGCTGTTTTTT
TRBJ1-2	-	TRBV6-5	-	CASSPPATDFYGYTF	TGTGCCAGCAGCCCCCCCGCGACAGACTTCTATGGCTACACCTTC
TRBJ2-1	-	TRBV9	-	CASSLTGGVSSYNEQFF	TGTGCCAGCAGCCTCACAGGGGGGGTAAGCTCCTACAATGAGCAGTTCTTC
TRBJ1-3	TRBD1	TRBV2	-	CASTRDRGNTIYF	TGTGCCAGCACTAGGGACAGGGGAAACACCATATATTTT
TRBJ1-2	TRBD1	TRBV28	-	CASSYAPQGALNYGYTF	TGTGCCAGCAGTTACGCTCCACAGGGGGCACTTAACTATGGCTACACCTTC
TRBJ1-1	TRBD1	TRBV5-5	-	CASSHTGAMNTEAFF	TGTGCCAGCAGCCACACAGGGGCGATGAACACTGAAGCTTTCTTT
TRBJ2-5	TRBD2	TRBV7-9	few	CASSLLAGGPGETQYF	TGTGCCAGCAGCTTACTCGCGGGGGGGCCCGGCGAGACCCAGTACTTC
TRBJ1-2	TRBD1	TRBV5-4	-	CASSHGTEGDYGYTF	TGTGCCAGCAGCCACGGGACAGAGGGGGATTATGGCTACACCTTC
TRBJ2-1	TRBD2	TRBV5-4	-	CASSLILAAYNEQFF	TGTGCCAGCAGCTTGATCCTAGCGGCCTACAATGAGCAGTTCTTC
TRBJ1-4	-	TRBV7-9	-	CASSLQQGFNEKLFF	TGTGCCAGCAGCTTACAACAGGGTTTTAATGAAAAACTGTTTTTT
TRBJ2-2	TRBD1	TRBV5-1	-	CASSPTGVSTGELFF	TGCGCCAGCAGTCCTACAGGGGTGAGCACCGGGGAGCTGTTTTTT
TRBJ1-4	-	TRBV27	-	CASRRQGRIEKLFF	TGTGCCAGCAGACGGCAGGGAAGGATTGAAAAACTGTTTTTT
TRBJ2-3	-	TRBV19	-	CASSLQAPTDTQYF	TGTGCCAGTAGTCTCCAGGCCCCCACAGATACGCAGTATTTT
TRBJ2-1	TRBD2	TRBV7-9	-	CASSPTSGGADEQFF	TGTGCCAGCAGCCCCACTAGCGGGGGGGCCGATGAGCAGTTCTTC
TRBJ2-2	TRBD1	TRBV30	-	CAWTPPDRDTGELFF	TGTGCCTGGACTCCCCCCGACAGGGACACCGGGGAGCTGTTTTTT
TRBJ1-2	-	TRBV7-9	-	CASSPTGNYGYTF	TGTGCCAGCAGCCCTACAGGGAACTATGGCTACACCTTC
TRBJ1-3	TRBD1	TRBV7-9	-	CASSLAAGTGGGSGNTIYF	TGTGCCAGCAGCTTAGCGGCCGGGACAGGGGGCGGCTCTGGAAACACCATATATTTT
TRBJ1-4	-	TRBV27	-	CASSSGSVLGEKLFF	TGTGCCAGCAGTTCCGGCAGCGTCCTCGGGGAAAAACTGTTTTTT
TRBJ2-7	-	TRBV7-9	-	CASSPTGFGDEQYF	TGTGCCAGCAGCCCTACAGGGTTTGGCGACGAGCAGTACTTC
TRBJ1-1	-	TRBV5-1	few	CASSLSRTRNTEAFF	TGCGCCAGCAGCTTGTCGCGTACTCGGAACACTGAAGCTTTCTTT
TRBJ2-7	TRBD2	TRBV10-2	-	CASSETTSGGLYEQYF	TGCGCCAGCAGTGAGACGACTAGCGGGGGCCTCTACGAGCAGTACTTC
TRBJ2-1	-	TRBV12-5	-	CASTIGGNEQFF	TGTGCTAGCACCATCGGTGGCAATGAGCAGTTCTTC
TRBJ1-1	-	TRBV7-2	few	CASSSPGDGDTEAFF	TGTGCCAGCAGCTCCCCGGGGGACGGGGACACTGAAGCTTTCTTT
TRBJ2-5	-	TRBV2	-	CASSETGGETQYF	TGTGCCAGCAGTGAAACTGGCGGGGAGACCCAGTACTTC